Listed here are 12 T cell receptor beta chains from one sample, sequenced in a study of T-cell memory formation after mild COVID-19. MiXCR was run by TCRdb on the 5' RACE reads, yielding one entry per CDR3 protein. The data contain roughly 600,000 distinct CDR3 sequences, around 17% of them singletons. Sequenced material: PBMCs or a T cell subset sorted from them (not recorded which). The receptor set was obtained from an adult woman who had mild COVID-19 (a few samples of this study predate the infection). Cell type and time point are not known.

This rearrangement joins TRBV27 to TRBJ2-1; D is unclear. The ends were cut back, 5 bases at V and 6 bases at J, with 14 bases in the middle. CDR3 length equals 14 residues. Per the germline V gene, CDR1 is MNHEY and CDR2 is SMNVEV (reference sequence). The CDR3 loop reads CASSTSETGNEQFF. CDR3 nucleotide sequence: TGTGCCAGCAGTACCTCGGAGACGGGCAATGAGCAGTTCTTC.

This clonotype was counted ten times or more. The chain couples TRBV20-1 to TRBJ1-2; TRBD1 agrees at 7 bases. Germline assignment: CDR1 DFQATT and CDR2 SNEGSKA (reference sequence). The length of the CDR3 is 13 residues. V was clipped by 3 bases and J by 2 bases; unmatched bases: 3. CDR3 sequence (DNA): TGCAGTGCTAGGACAGGGCCAAACTATGGCTACACCTTC. Translating gives CSARTGPNYGYTF.

This clonotype has just a few counts. The genes are TRBV7-9 and TRBJ1-2; D unclear. This CDR3 spans 14 amino acids. CDR1 and CDR2 from the germline V gene are SEHNR and FQNEAQ (reference sequence). Trimming pared 5 bases from V and 6 bases from J, leaving 16 bases between. The CDR3 DNA is TGTGCCAGCAGCCGGGAGGGTGCTTGGAATGGCTACACCTTC. Translated: CASSREGAWNGYTF. Full variable domain (rest looked up from reference TRBV7-9 and TRBJ1-2): DTGVSQNPRHKITKRGQNVTFRCDPISEHNRLYWYRQTLGQGPEFLTYFQNEAQLEKSRLLSDRFSAERPKGSFSTLEIQRTEQGDSAMYLCASSREGAWNGYTFGSGTRLTVV.

The chain joins TRBV11-2 to TRBJ2-7; D might be TRBD2 (5 bases). V lost 11 bases, J lost 1 base, and 12 bases lay in between. The CDR3 runs to 12 residues. Germline values: CDR1 SGHAT, CDR2 FQNNGV. The CDR3, as DNA: TGTGCCTCCGAGGGTGTGTCCTACGAGCAGTACTTC. It yields the protein CASEGVSYEQYF.

In its sample, this clonotype was seen a few times. J is TRBJ2-1 and V is TRBV7-9; the match to TRBD2 covers 12 bases. Germline V CDR1 and CDR2: SEHNR, FQNEAQ (reference sequence). CDR3 length: 16 residues. The ends lost 1 base at V and 7 bases at J; junction bases unmatched: 5. This CDR3 is CASSLVTSGRRNEQFF. Written as DNA, the CDR3 is TGTGCCAGCAGCTTAGTCACTAGCGGGAGGAGGAATGAGCAGTTCTTC.

The table lists this clonotype with a few counts. The chain uses TRBV4-1 and TRBJ2-3; TRBD1 might be the D (6 bases). The V gene lost 3 bases and the J gene lost 4 bases, with 23 bases spanning the gap. This CDR3 has 18 residues. The germline V gene has CDR1 MGHRA and CDR2 YSYEKL. For the CDR3, the DNA is TGCGCCAGCAGCCATGCTGAGTACTACAGGGTGCTCTCAGATACGCAGTATTTT. The encoded protein is CASSHAEYYRVLSDTQYF.

The gene calls are TRBV24-1 and TRBJ1-5, with a possible D match to TRBD1 (5 bases). CDR1 KGHDR and CDR2 SFDVKD come from the germline V gene. CDR3 size: 15 residues. V dropped 5 bases and J dropped 2 bases, with 12 bases sitting between them. The CDR3 region is CATSVGASGNQPQHF. CDR3 nucleotide sequence: TGTGCCACCAGTGTTGGGGCTTCGGGCAATCAGCCCCAGCATTTT.

This clonotype was seen more than once but under ten times. The chain couples TRBV5-4 to TRBJ2-1; 14 bases are shared with TRBD2. Germline-derived CDR1 and CDR2 are SGHNT and YYREEE (reference sequence). The V and J ends lost 4 bases and 3 bases, in that order; junction bases with no gene match: 3. The CDR3 has 16 amino acids. In DNA, the CDR3 is TGTGCCAGCAGCCGGACTAGCGGGGGGAACTACAATGAGCAGTTCTTC. It yields the protein CASSRTSGGNYNEQFF.

This sequence joins TRBV4-1 and TRBJ2-7; tentative D call: TRBD2 (5 bases). Trimming removed 4 bases at V and 0 bases at J, with 10 bases between. The CDR3 loop spans 14 amino acids. Germline loops: CDR1 MGHRA, CDR2 YSYEKL. The CDR3 nucleotides are TGCGCCAGCAGCCTCGAGCGGAACTCCTACGAGCAGTACTTC. Residues: CASSLERNSYEQYF.

This chain connects TRBV6-1 to TRBJ2-3, with unresolved D. Looked up from germline, CDR1 is MNHNS and CDR2 is SASEGT. The ends were cut back, 1 base at V and 3 bases at J, with 2 bases in the middle. The CDR3 is made up of 12 amino acids. The chain's CDR3 is CASSEVTDTQYF. The CDR3 region has the DNA TGTGCCAGCAGTGAAGTAACAGATACGCAGTATTTT.

The chain links TRBV5-6 to TRBJ1-2; D possibly corresponds to TRBD1 (6 bases). Trimming stripped 3 bases from V and 3 bases from J, with 12 bases between. Germline V CDR1 and CDR2: SGHDT, YYEEEE. The CDR3 is 14 amino acids. The CDR3 nucleotides are TGTGCCAGCAGCTCCAGGGGAAGACACTATGGCTACACCTTC. Translated, it gives CASSSRGRHYGYTF.

The chain combines TRBV24-1 with TRBJ2-1; maybe TRBD2 (5 bases). The CDR3 has 14 amino acids. The V gene lost 5 bases and the J gene lost 4 bases, with 11 bases spanning the gap. Germline values: CDR1 KGHDR, CDR2 SFDVKD. The CDR3 is CATSVEGSYNEQFF. The CDR3, as DNA: TGTGCCACCAGTGTTGAGGGCTCTTACAATGAGCAGTTCTTC.